This T cell receptor beta chain was identified in a study of metastatic and nonmetastatic thyroid tumors. At the level of the study: Patients with malignant and benign thyroid disease provided blood and tumor or nodule tissue, whose repertoires were compared. Overall study results and limits: Reported TCR beta diversity, measured in blood and tumor, was significantly higher for malignant thyroid tumors than for benign nodules.

A word on this clone: Its antigen is still unknown.

Germline V gives CDR1 DFQATT, CDR2 SNEGSKA (reference sequence). The CDR3 is 13 amino acids. Trimming pared 5 bases from V and 2 bases from J, leaving 11 bases between. Original processing methods: A distant-metastasis classifier for papillary thyroid cancer was built using CDR3 differences across clinicopathological groups. TCRdb recomputed clones from the PCR reads via MiXCR. V and J calls and clone size were set by TCRdb, not the authors. Seen here are tens of thousands of clones, approximately 15% observed once, and the top ten hold around 7.5%. All patients were treatment-naive before thyroid surgery.

The origin of this receptor is a female donor with papillary thyroid cancer or a benign thyroid nodule (not recorded which). Some clones in this sample may be carry-over from other donors' samples. The sample consisted of blood. V and J are TRBV20-1 and TRBJ2-3, with D possibly matching TRBD2 (6 bases). The CDR3 sequence is CSAPTRATDTQYF. CDR3 DNA sequence: TGCAGTGCTCCGACTAGAGCCACAGATACGCAGTATTTT.